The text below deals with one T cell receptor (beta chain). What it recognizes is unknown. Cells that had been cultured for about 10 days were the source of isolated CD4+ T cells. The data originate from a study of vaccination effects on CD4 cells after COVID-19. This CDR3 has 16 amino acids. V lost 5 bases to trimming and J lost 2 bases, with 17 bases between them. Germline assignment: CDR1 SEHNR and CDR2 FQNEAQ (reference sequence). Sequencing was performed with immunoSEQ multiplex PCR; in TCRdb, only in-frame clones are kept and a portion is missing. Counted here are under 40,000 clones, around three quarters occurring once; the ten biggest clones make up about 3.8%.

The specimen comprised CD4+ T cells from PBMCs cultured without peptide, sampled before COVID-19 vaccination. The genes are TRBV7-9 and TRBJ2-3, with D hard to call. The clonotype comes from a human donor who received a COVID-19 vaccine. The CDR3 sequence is CASSPKGDRATDTQYF. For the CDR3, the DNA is TGTGCCAGCAGCCCCAAAGGTGATCGCGCCACAGATACGCAGTATTTT.